This TCR beta chain was recorded in a study of blood T cell repertoires in COVID-19. At the level of the study: The United States, Italy and Spain provided the acute and convalescent COVID-19 samples.

Profiled with immunoSEQ multiplex PCR; TCRdb holds only in-frame clones, not every one. The sample consists of over 400,000 clones, roughly 89% of them appearing once. J was trimmed by 7 bases and V by 5 bases; bases with no gene match: 13. Germline loops: CDR1 SGHAT, CDR2 FQNNGV. The CDR3 length is 16 residues. The chain is built from TRBV11-2 and TRBJ2-4, with TRBD1 identical over 8 bases. Input material: peripheral blood. The receptor was isolated from a woman in her twenties or thirties with active or convalescent COVID-19. The CDR3 loop reads CASSQYGQGFTNIQYF. The CDR3 DNA reads TGTGCCAGCAGCCAATACGGACAGGGATTTACCAACATTCAGTACTTC.